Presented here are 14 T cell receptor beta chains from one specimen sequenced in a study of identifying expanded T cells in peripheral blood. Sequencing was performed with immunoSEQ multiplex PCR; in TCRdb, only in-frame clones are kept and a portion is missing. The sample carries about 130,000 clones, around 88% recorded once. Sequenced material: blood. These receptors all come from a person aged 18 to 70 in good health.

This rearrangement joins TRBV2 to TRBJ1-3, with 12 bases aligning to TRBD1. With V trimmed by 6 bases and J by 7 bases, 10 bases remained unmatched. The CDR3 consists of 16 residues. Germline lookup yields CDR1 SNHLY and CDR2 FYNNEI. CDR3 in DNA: TGTGCCAGCAGGGGTACCGGGACAGGGGGCGGCAACACCATATATTTT. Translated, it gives CASRGTGTGGGNTIYF.

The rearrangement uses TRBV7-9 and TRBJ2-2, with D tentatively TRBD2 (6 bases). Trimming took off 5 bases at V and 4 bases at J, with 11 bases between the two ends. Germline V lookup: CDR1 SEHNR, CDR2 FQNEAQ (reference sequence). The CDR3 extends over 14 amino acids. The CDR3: CASSKVEGTGELFF. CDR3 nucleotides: TGTGCCAGCAGCAAAGTGGAGGGCACCGGGGAGCTGTTTTTT.

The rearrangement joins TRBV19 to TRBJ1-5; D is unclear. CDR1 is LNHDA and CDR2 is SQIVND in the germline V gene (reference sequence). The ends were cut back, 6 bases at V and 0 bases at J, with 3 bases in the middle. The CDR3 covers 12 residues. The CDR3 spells CASRTSNQPQHF. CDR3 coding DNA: TGTGCCAGTAGAACTAGCAATCAGCCCCAGCATTTT.

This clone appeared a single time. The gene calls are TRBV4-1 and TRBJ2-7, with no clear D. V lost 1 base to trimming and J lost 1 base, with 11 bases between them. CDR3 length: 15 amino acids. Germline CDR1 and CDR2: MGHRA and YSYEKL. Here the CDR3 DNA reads TGCGCCAGCAGCCAAGCGGCGTACCCTTCCTACGAGCAGTACTTC. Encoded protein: CASSQAAYPSYEQYF.

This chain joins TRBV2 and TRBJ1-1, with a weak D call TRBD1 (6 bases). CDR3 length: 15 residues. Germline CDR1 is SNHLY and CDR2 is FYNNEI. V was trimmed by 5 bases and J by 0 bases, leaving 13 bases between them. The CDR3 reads CASSLGGYLNTEAFF. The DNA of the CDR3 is TGTGCCAGCAGTCTAGGGGGTTACCTGAACACTGAAGCTTTCTTT. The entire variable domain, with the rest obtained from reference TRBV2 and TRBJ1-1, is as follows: EPEVTQTPSHQVTQMGQEVILRCVPISNHLYFYWYRQILGQKVEFLVSFYNNEISEKSEIFDDQFSVERPDGSNFTLKIRSTKLEDSAMYFCASSLGGYLNTEAFFGQGTRLTVV.

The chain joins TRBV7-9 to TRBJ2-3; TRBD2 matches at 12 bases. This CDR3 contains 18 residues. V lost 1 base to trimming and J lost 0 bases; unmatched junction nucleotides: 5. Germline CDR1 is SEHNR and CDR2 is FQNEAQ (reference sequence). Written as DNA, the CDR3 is TGTGCCAGCAGCTTAGGGCTAGCGGGGGGGACTAGCACAGATACGCAGTATTTT. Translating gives CASSLGLAGGTSTDTQYF.

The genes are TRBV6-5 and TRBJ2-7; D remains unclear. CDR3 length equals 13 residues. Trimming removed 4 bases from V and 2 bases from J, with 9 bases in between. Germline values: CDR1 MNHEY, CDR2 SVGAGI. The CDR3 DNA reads TGTGCCAGCAGTTCGGACGGTACCTACGAGCAGTACTTC. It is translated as CASSSDGTYEQYF.

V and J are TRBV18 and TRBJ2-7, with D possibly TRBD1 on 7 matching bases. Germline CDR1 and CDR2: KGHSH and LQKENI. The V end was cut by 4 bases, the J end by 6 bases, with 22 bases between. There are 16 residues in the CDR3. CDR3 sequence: CASSRGDSPQGGEQYF. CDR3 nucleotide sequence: TGTGCCAGCTCACGCGGGGACAGTCCTCAGGGCGGCGAGCAGTACTTC.

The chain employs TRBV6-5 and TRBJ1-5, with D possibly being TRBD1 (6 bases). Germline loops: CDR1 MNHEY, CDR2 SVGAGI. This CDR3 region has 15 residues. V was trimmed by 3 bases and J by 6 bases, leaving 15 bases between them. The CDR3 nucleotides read TGTGCCAGCAGTTATTATGCAGGGGAGACTCAGCCCCAGCATTTT. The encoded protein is CASSYYAGETQPQHF.

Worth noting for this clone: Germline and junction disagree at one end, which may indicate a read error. The DNA for the CDR3 is TGTGCCAGCAGTTCCCGACAGGGCAATCAGCCCCAGCATTTT. Its protein is CASSSRQGNQPQHF. The chain couples TRBV10-3 to TRBJ1-5; possible D gene TRBD1, 6 bases. This CDR3 has 14 residues. CDR1 and CDR2 (germline): ENHRY, SYGVKD.

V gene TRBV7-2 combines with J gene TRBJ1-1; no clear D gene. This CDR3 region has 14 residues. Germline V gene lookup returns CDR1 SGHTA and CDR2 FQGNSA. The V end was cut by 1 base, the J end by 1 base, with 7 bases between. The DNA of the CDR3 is TGTGCCAGCAGCTTAGAATTCTGGAACACTGAAGCTTTCTTT. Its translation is CASSLEFWNTEAFF.

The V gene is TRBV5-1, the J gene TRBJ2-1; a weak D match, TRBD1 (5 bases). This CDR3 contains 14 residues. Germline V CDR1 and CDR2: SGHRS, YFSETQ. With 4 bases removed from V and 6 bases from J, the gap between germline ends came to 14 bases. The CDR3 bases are TGCGCCAGCAGCCCAAGGACACGTCCCAATGAGCAGTTCTTC. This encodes CASSPRTRPNEQFF.

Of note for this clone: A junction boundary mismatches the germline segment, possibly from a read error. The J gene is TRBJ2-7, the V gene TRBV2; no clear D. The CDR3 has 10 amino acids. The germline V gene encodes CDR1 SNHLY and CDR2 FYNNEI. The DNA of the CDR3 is TGTGCCAGCAGTGAAAAGTCGGCGCACTTC. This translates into CASSEKSAHF.

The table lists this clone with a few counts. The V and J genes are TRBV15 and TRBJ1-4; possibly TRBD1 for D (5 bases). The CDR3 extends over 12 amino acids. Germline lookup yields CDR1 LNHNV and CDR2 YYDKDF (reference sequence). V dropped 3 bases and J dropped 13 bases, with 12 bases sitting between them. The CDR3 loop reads CATSRGPGPLFF. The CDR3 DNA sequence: TGTGCCACCAGCAGGGGGCCCGGCCCACTGTTTTTT.